The 3 T cell receptor beta chains presented below share a single source sample, sequenced in a study of T cell responses to AZD1222 COVID-19 vaccine. Here immunoSEQ multiplex PCR was the method, and the copy in TCRdb shows in-frame clones only, minus some. The data hold some 140,000 clones, with 86% observed a single time. Sequencing used peripheral blood, obtained on day 0 of MenACWY control vaccination. The origin of the receptors is an adult in good health.

This sequence joins TRBV5-1 and TRBJ2-2; TRBD2 might be the D (6 bases). The germline V and J ends were trimmed by 2 bases and 2 bases, with 13 bases remaining between them. Germline V gene lookup returns CDR1 SGHRS and CDR2 YFSETQ. The CDR3 covers 16 residues. In nucleotides, the CDR3 is TGCGCCAGCAGCTTTTTGGCGGGGTTAAACACCGGGGAGCTGTTTTTT. Translation gives CASSFLAGLNTGELFF. The whole variable domain, remainder taken from reference TRBV5-1 and TRBJ2-2, is KAGVTQTPRYLIKTRGQQVTLSCSPISGHRSVSWYQQTPGQGLQFLFEYFSETQRNKGNFPGRFSGRQFSNSRSEMNVSTLELGDSALYLCASSFLAGLNTGELFFGEGSRLTVL.

CDR3 nucleotides: TGCAGCGTGACAGGGACAGGGGAAAATGGCTACACCTTC. Its translation: CSVTGTGENGYTF. The chain combines TRBV29-1 with TRBJ1-2, with 10 nucleotides matching TRBD1. V was clipped by 6 bases and J by 6 bases; unmatched bases: 7. Germline CDR1 SQVTM, CDR2 ANQGSEA. This CDR3 is 13 amino acids long. Full variable domain (missing parts from reference TRBV29-1 and TRBJ1-2): SAVISQKPSRDICQRGTSLTIQCQVDSQVTMMFWYRQQPGQSLTLIATANQGSEATYESGFVIDKFPISRPNLTFSTLTVSNMSPEDSSIYLCSVTGTGENGYTFGSGTRLTVV.

This clone was seen a single time. The CDR3 is CASSQVAGMGNQPQHF. CDR3 coding DNA: TGCGCCAGCAGCCAAGTAGCAGGGATGGGCAATCAGCCCCAGCATTTT. This sequence joins TRBV4-1 and TRBJ1-5; D possibly corresponds to TRBD1 (5 bases). This CDR3 region has 16 residues. Germline V gene sequence: CDR1 MGHRA, CDR2 YSYEKL. V was shortened by 1 base and J by 2 bases, with 12 bases between the two germline ends.